This T cell receptor (beta chain) was profiled in a study of cytomegalovirus exposure and HLA in healthy donors. The PCR employed 60 Vbeta primers together with 13 Jbeta primers. The protocol was immunoSEQ multiplex PCR, while the TCRdb copy is restricted to in-frame clones and leaves out a portion. Seen here are about 180,000 clones, roughly four fifths observed once, and the top ten hold about 0.5%. The V and J ends lost 0 bases and 5 bases, in that order; junction bases with no gene match: 2. This CDR3 comprises 14 residues. Germline CDR1 is SGHTS and CDR2 is YDEGEE. V is TRBV5-8 and J is TRBJ2-5; 9 nucleotides align to TRBD1. The sequencing sample was made of PBMCs. This receptor was identified in a woman aged 50 to 60 in good health and CMV-seronegative. The DNA for the CDR3 is TGTGCCAGCAGCTTGGTTGGGACAGGGGAGACCCAGTACTTC. This codes for CASSLVGTGETQYF.